This TCR beta chain was obtained from a study of CD8+ T cells in alopecia areata. V lost 0 bases, J lost 3 bases, and 14 bases lay in between. Germline values: CDR1 SGDLS, CDR2 YYNGEE. The CDR3 totals 16 residues. Investigators isolated RNA and reverse transcribed it into cDNA to act as the sequencing template. Sequencing used immunoSEQ multiplex PCR; TCRdb keeps in-frame clones, though not all of them. Of some 150,000 clones listed, 45% to 65% are singletons. As for treatment: oral pan-JAK inhibitor, 5-10 mg twice daily. The input for sequencing was CD8+ T cells sorted from blood, taken at week 4, from a patient treated with tofacitinib. The receptor comes from a human donor with alopecia areata. The chain couples TRBV9 to TRBJ2-3, with TRBD2 as a possible D gene (6 bases). DNA for the CDR3: TGTGCCAGCAGCGTAGCTCTCGGGGGTCCGACAGATACGCAGTATTTT. Translated, it gives CASSVALGGPTDTQYF.